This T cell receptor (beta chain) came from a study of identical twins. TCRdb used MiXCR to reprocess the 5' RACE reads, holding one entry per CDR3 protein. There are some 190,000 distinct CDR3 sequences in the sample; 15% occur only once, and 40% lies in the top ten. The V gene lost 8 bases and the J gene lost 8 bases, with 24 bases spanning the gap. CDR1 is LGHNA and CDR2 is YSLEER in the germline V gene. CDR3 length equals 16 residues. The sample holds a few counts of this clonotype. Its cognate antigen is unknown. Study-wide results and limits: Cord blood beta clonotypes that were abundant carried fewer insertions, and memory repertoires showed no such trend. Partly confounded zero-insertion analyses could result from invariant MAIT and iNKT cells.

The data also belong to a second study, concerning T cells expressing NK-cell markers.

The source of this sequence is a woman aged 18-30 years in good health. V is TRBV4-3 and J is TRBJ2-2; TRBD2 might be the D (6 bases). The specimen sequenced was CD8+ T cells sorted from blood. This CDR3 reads CASQSRVAVDQGELFF. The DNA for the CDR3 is TGCGCCAGCCAGTCTAGGGTAGCGGTCGACCAAGGGGAGCTGTTTTTT.